This T cell receptor (beta chain) was observed in a study of graft-versus-host responses after intestinal transplantation. About the study: Recipients obtained multivisceral, liver-intestinal, or isolated intestinal transplants.

Libraries were prepared by immunoSEQ multiplex PCR; TCRdb keeps only in-frame clonotypes and omits some of them. Altogether over 20,000 clones are present, over 35% being singletons, with the ten largest covering 0.88%. Post-reaction sorting isolated proliferating CFSE-low CD3+CD4+ and CD3+CD8+ responders. The specimen was alloreactive CD4+ T cells from a mixed lymphocyte reaction culture, collected before intestinal transplant. The sample's subset: CFSE-low proliferating T cells sorted from roughly six-day pre-transplant mixed lymphocyte reaction (GvH or HvG direction). The TCR originated in a human patient who received an intestinal transplant.

CDR3 sequence reads: CASRPGLAAEQFF. The CDR3 DNA reads TGCGCCAGCAGACCGGGACTAGCGGCTGAGCAGTTCTTC. The chain combines TRBV5-1 with TRBJ2-1, with 11 bases matching TRBD2. CDR1 is SGHRS, CDR2 YFSETQ, per germline. The CDR3 is 13 amino acids. Trimming removed 5 bases from V and 9 bases from J; junction bases left unmatched: 4. Supplemented by reference TRBV5-1 and TRBJ2-1, the full variable domain reads KAGVTQTPRYLIKTRGQQVTLSCSPISGHRSVSWYQQTPGQGLQFLFEYFSETQRNKGNFPGRFSGRQFSNSRSEMNVSTLELGDSALYLCASRPGLAAEQFFGPGTRLTVL.